The clone carrying this T cell receptor beta chain was seen a single time. Antigen: not known. The sample belongs to a study of cytomegalovirus exposure and HLA in healthy donors. General study points: Earlier analysis yielded a pattern in which most TCR beta V segments were productive about 90% or about 30% of the time. Per published accounts, TCR beta sequences correctly predicted the HLA-A and HLA-B alleles of most subjects.

Both 60 Vbeta primers and 13 Jbeta primers went into the PCR. Produced via immunoSEQ multiplex PCR; TCRdb's table is partial and in-frame only. The profile shows fewer than 200,000 clones, about four fifths of them singletons. Per germline, CDR1 SEHNR and CDR2 FQNEAQ (reference sequence). Between the trimmed V and J ends, which lost 0 bases and 12 bases, there was a span of 6 bases. The CDR3 spans 11 residues. The V call is TRBV7-9, the J call TRBJ2-4; tentative D call: TRBD1 (5 bases). The sample comprised PBMCs. This sequence was found in a man aged 35 to 55 in good health and CMV-seropositive. CDR3 residues: CASSLADSQYF. The CDR3 DNA reads as TGTGCCAGCAGCTTAGCCGACAGTCAGTACTTC. The variable domain in full, completed from reference TRBV7-9 and TRBJ2-4, reads DTGVSQNPRHKITKRGQNVTFRCDPISEHNRLYWYRQTLGQGPEFLTYFQNEAQLEKSRLLSDRFSAERPKGSFSTLEIQRTEQGDSAMYLCASSLADSQYFGAGTRLSVL.